The present TCR beta chain was sequenced within a study of T-cell memory formation after mild COVID-19. This clonotype was counted a single time. Its antigen is as yet unknown. Whole-study results and caveats: SARS-CoV-2 specificity was not confirmed for second-wave clones peaking on day 37.

This CDR3 region has 17 residues. V was clipped by 0 bases and J by 0 bases, with 13 bases between them. CDR1 is SGHAT, CDR2 FQNNGV, per germline. TCRdb reprocessed the 5' RACE reads via MiXCR and lists one record per CDR3 protein. Among 80,000 to 95,000 distinct CDR3 sequences listed, nearly 25% were seen once. The source of this sequence is a man aged 18 to 29 who had mild COVID-19 (a few samples of this study predate the infection). Cell type and time point are not known. Source material: PBMCs or a T cell subset sorted from them (not recorded which). The rearrangement joins TRBV11-2 to TRBJ2-3; possible D gene TRBD2, 7 bases. The CDR3 sequence: CASSLDPRGGSTDTQYF. Here the CDR3 DNA reads TGTGCCAGCAGCTTAGACCCTAGGGGGGGGAGCACAGATACGCAGTATTTT.